A single sample is the source of the 30 T cell receptor beta chains below, sequenced in a study of T cell clonality in common variable immunodeficiency. Points from the study as a whole: Fewer deletions and N-nucleotide insertions were reportedly seen in common variable immunodeficiency TCR beta sequences.

What these receptors recognize is not known. Produced via immunoSEQ multiplex PCR; TCRdb's table is partial and in-frame only. Recorded here are roughly 34,000 clones, none singletons. The sample taken for sequencing was peripheral blood mononuclear cells. These TCRs come from a human donor with common variable immunodeficiency.

A word on this clone: The CDR3 extends 3 residues past the end of the read, so its final part is completed from the germline J gene. V usage is TRBV18 and J usage is TRBJ2-7; TRBD1 aligns across 9 bases. CDR1 is KGHSH, CDR2 LQKENI, per germline. The length of the CDR3 is 14 residues. The V gene end was trimmed by 8 bases and the J gene end by 0 bases; junction bases not matched to a gene: 5. CDR3 DNA, as far as it was read: TGTGCCAGCACCGGGACAGGGAGCTCCTACGAG. Translation: CASTGTGSSYE. The complete CDR3 protein is CASTGTGSSYEQYF.

Ten or more counts support this clone. The sequenced fragment ends 3 residues before the CDR3 boundary, so the rest is inferred from the germline J gene. V usage is TRBV20-1 and J usage is TRBJ2-1; TRBD2 might be the D (5 bases). This CDR3 region has 14 residues. Germline values: CDR1 DFQATT, CDR2 SNEGSKA (reference sequence). Trimming pared 3 bases from V and 7 bases from J, leaving 16 bases between. The CDR3 region is CSASDYGETNEQFF. The part of the CDR3 DNA that was read is TGCAGTGCTAGTGATTACGGGGAGACAAATGAG.

On this clone: The read ends 3 residues shy of where the CDR3 ends; the end is completed using the germline J gene. The chain recombines TRBV7-9 with TRBJ1-3; D is possibly TRBD1 (6 bases). Germline CDR1 is SEHNR and CDR2 is FQNEAQ (reference sequence). V lost 5 bases, J lost 8 bases, and 13 bases lay in between. The CDR3 runs 13 residues. CDR3 DNA, as far as it was read: TGTGCCAGCAGCCCGGGCAGGGGTTACACC. Translating gives CASSPGRGYT. The whole CDR3 protein is CASSPGRGYTIYF. The full variable domain, its missing parts supplied by reference TRBV7-9 and TRBJ1-3, is DTGVSQNPRHKITKRGQNVTFRCDPISEHNRLYWYRQTLGQGPEFLTYFQNEAQLEKSRLLSDRFSAERPKGSFSTLEIQRTEQGDSAMYLCASSPGRGYTIYFGEGSWLTVV.

This clone appeared a few times. The read halts 3 residues ahead of the CDR3 end, with the missing end drawn from the germline J gene. The chain carries TRBV30 and TRBJ2-3; 7 positions match TRBD2. Germline CDR1 reads GTSNPN; CDR2 reads SVGIG (reference sequence). V was pared by 1 base and J by 0 bases, with 4 bases of the junction left unmatched. The CDR3 covers 15 residues. The sequenced CDR3 bases are TGTGCCTGGAGTGGGGGTAGCGGGAGCACAGATACG. Encoded protein: CAWSGGSGSTDT. The complete CDR3 sequence is CAWSGGSGSTDTQYF.

This clone was detected only a few times. The read is 3 residues too short to cover the CDR3 end, so that end is filled in from the germline J gene. The rearrangement uses TRBV30 and TRBJ2-1; 9 nucleotides line up with TRBD2. V shed 2 bases and J 4 bases; nucleotides not matched to a gene: 12. From germline, CDR1 is GTSNPN and CDR2 SVGIG (reference sequence). The CDR3 consists of 17 residues. The sequenced part of the CDR3 DNA is TGTGCCTGGAGTAGACTGTCGTTAGCGGGAGTATACAATGAG. Residues: CAWSRLSLAGVYNE. The full CDR3 is CAWSRLSLAGVYNEQFF.

This clone has a handful of counts. The CDR3 is cut off 3 residues early in the read; its end comes from the germline J gene. The chain employs TRBV5-1 and TRBJ2-5, with 7 bases lining up with TRBD1. With V trimmed by 1 base and J by 1 base, 1 base remained unmatched. The CDR3 extends over 14 amino acids. Looked up from germline, CDR1 is SGHRS and CDR2 is YFSETQ. The CDR3 DNA, read in part, is TGCGCCAGCAGCTTGAGACAGGGCCAAGAGACC. Its protein is CASSLRQGQET. The whole CDR3 protein is CASSLRQGQETQYF.

In this sample, this clone turned up a few times. From the germline J gene comes the end of the CDR3, since the read stops 3 residues before it. This chain uses TRBV29-1 with TRBJ1-2; a weak D match, TRBD1 (5 bases). CDR1 SQVTM and CDR2 ANQGSEA come from the germline V gene. The V end was cut by 7 bases, the J end by 2 bases, with 14 bases between. The CDR3 is 13 amino acids. The covered CDR3 bases are TGCAGCGCCGGATGGGGGGGAAACTATGGC. Translation: CSAGWGGNYG. The CDR3 in full is CSAGWGGNYGYTF.

This clone was observed at least ten times. The read gets to within 3 residues of the CDR3 end, and the germline J gene fills in the rest. The rearrangement joins TRBV7-7 to TRBJ2-1; tentative D call: TRBD2 (5 bases). V lost 5 bases, J lost 6 bases, and 20 bases lay in between. Germline assignment: CDR1 SSHAT and CDR2 FNYEAQ (reference sequence). This CDR3 spans 16 amino acids. CDR3: CASSARLASRSNEQFF. The part of the CDR3 DNA that was read is TGTGCCAGCAGCGCGCGTCTAGCTTCCCGGAGCAATGAG.

This clone was counted ten times or more. The missing CDR3 end, 3 residues past where the read stops, is filled in from the germline J gene. The chain is built from TRBV7-3 and TRBJ2-1, with 8 nucleotides matching TRBD2. V shed 5 bases, J shed 0 bases, and the junction held 6 bases outside the gene matches. This CDR3 spans 16 amino acids. CDR1 is SGHTA, CDR2 FQGTGA, per germline. CDR3 sequence: CASSDILAASYNEQFF. CDR3 bases read: TGTGCCAGCAGCGATATACTAGCGGCCTCCTACAATGAG.

This clone was counted a few times. The likely explanation is a read error, given a far larger clone one base away. The CDR3 is cut off 3 residues early in the read; its end comes from the germline J gene. The V gene is TRBV5-1, the J gene TRBJ1-1; D is uncertain. CDR3 length equals 15 residues. Trimming left V 1 base short and J 1 base short, with 11 bases between. Germline CDR1 reads SGHRS; CDR2 reads YFSETQ. The CDR3 here is CASSLSTNRNTEAFF. The CDR3 bases that were read are TGCGCCAGCAGCTTGAGCACGAATAGGAACACTGAA.

This clone has only a few counts. The read is 3 residues too short to cover the CDR3 end, so that end is filled in from the germline J gene. V is TRBV7-3 and J is TRBJ2-1; 8 bases are shared with TRBD2. V dropped 5 bases and J dropped 4; count of bases not matched to a gene: 10. CDR1 is SGHTA, CDR2 FQGTGA, per germline. There are 16 residues in the CDR3. The sequenced part of the CDR3 DNA is TGTGCCAGCAGCAAAGCGGGAGTAGTGCCTTACAATGAG. Translating gives CASSKAGVVPYNE. The whole CDR3 protein is CASSKAGVVPYNEQFF.

Points on this clone: Read sequence stops 3 residues before the CDR3 end, and the germline J gene provides the missing end. V gene TRBV30 combines with J gene TRBJ1-2; maybe TRBD1 (5 bases). The CDR3 consists of 12 residues. V lost 3 bases to trimming and J lost 4 bases, with 9 bases between them. Per germline, CDR1 GTSNPN and CDR2 SVGIG (reference sequence). CDR3 bases read: TGTGCCTGGAGCTGGGGCGCCTATGGC. It specifies CAWSWGAYG. The entire CDR3 sequence reads CAWSWGAYGYTF.

This clone was counted a few times. The CDR3 end is not reached by the read, which stops 3 residues before it; the germline J gene fills it in. The chain uses TRBV6-2 or TRBV6-3 and TRBJ2-7, with D perhaps TRBD1 (6 bases). Germline V gene lookup returns CDR1 MNHEY and CDR2 SVGEGT. The CDR3 is made up of 15 amino acids. Trimming removed 6 bases at V and 1 base at J, with 16 bases between. CDR3 DNA (partial): TGTGCCAGCAGGCGATCCGGACAGAAATCCTACGAG. Amino acid sequence: CASRRSGQKSYE. The whole CDR3 is CASRRSGQKSYEQYF.

This clone was counted many times. The DNA ends 3 residues before the CDR3 does, and the rest of the CDR3 is filled in from the germline J gene. The chain uses TRBV18 and TRBJ2-1; 10 bases line up with TRBD2. CDR1 is KGHSH and CDR2 is LQKENI in the germline V gene. V shed 3 bases, J shed 2 bases, and the junction held 4 bases outside the gene matches. The CDR3 sequence is 16 residues long. The DNA read from the CDR3 is TGTGCCAGCTCACCGGTTAGCGGGAGGACCTACAATGAG. Translation: CASSPVSGRTYNE. From start to end, the CDR3 is CASSPVSGRTYNEQFF.

This clone was recorded many times. The CDR3 end lies 3 residues beyond the end of the read and is filled in from the germline J gene. The rearrangement joins TRBV29-1 to TRBJ1-3; D gene ambiguous. The V end was cut by 2 bases, the J end by 4 bases, with 6 bases between. Looked up from germline, CDR1 is SQVTM and CDR2 is ANQGSEA. CDR3 size: 12 residues. CDR3 DNA (partial): TGCAGCGTTGAACAACAGGGAAACACC. Its translation is CSVEQQGNT. The entire CDR3 is CSVEQQGNTIYF.

This clone was observed many times. Read sequence stops 3 residues before the CDR3 end, and the germline J gene provides the missing end. The chain joins TRBV5-4 to TRBJ1-1; D not resolved. The germline CDR1 and CDR2 sequences are SGHNT and YYREEE (reference sequence). The CDR3 covers 14 residues. The CDR3 loop reads CASSPEVGTERAFF. Partial CDR3 DNA: TGTGCCAGCAGCCCGGAGGTGGGTACAGAGAGG.

This clone was picked up many times. The CDR3 goes on 3 residues after the read ends, and that part is filled in from the germline J gene. The chain is built from TRBV7-3 and TRBJ2-3; maybe TRBD2 (5 bases). The ends were cut back, 1 base at V and 1 base at J, with 6 bases in the middle. This CDR3 region has 14 residues. Germline V gives CDR1 SGHTA, CDR2 FQGTGA. The covered CDR3 bases are TGTGCCAGCAGCTTAAGGCGGGGCACAGATACG. This translates into CASSLRRGTDT. The full-length CDR3 reads as CASSLRRGTDTQYF.

This clone came up many times. From the germline J gene comes the end of the CDR3, since the read stops 3 residues before it. V is TRBV18 and J is TRBJ2-6; 9 bases fit TRBD1. The V gene's germline CDR1 is KGHSH and CDR2 LQKENI. V gave up 3 bases and J gave up 1 base; unmatched junction bases: 1. This CDR3 is 16 amino acids long. CDR3 residues: CASSPGTGSGANVLTF. Incomplete CDR3 DNA: TGTGCCAGCTCACCCGGGACAGGGTCTGGGGCCAACGTC.

This clone was observed a handful of times. The CDR3 is cut off 3 residues early in the read; its end comes from the germline J gene. J is TRBJ1-3 and V is TRBV18, with D tentatively TRBD1 (6 bases). The CDR3 loop spans 15 amino acids. Looked up from germline, CDR1 is KGHSH and CDR2 is LQKENI. V dropped 2 bases and J dropped 4 bases, with 12 bases sitting between them. The sequenced CDR3 bases are TGTGCCAGCTCACCATCGTCTCAGGGGGGAAACACC. Amino acid sequence: CASSPSSQGGNT. The CDR3, in full, reads CASSPSSQGGNTIYF.

This clone was seen a handful of times. The read ends 3 residues early relative to the CDR3; the germline J gene fills the gap. The J gene is TRBJ2-2, the V gene TRBV19; a weak D match, TRBD2 (6 bases). Looked up from germline, CDR1 is LNHDA and CDR2 is SQIVND (reference sequence). V lost 9 bases, J lost 0 bases, and 11 bases lay in between. The CDR3 runs to 14 residues. This chain's CDR3 is CASTGGTNTGELFF. Incomplete CDR3 DNA: TGTGCCAGCACAGGAGGGACGAACACCGGGGAG.

This clone was observed many times. Read data end 3 residues before the CDR3 end; the end is taken from the germline J gene. The V gene is TRBV7-3, the J gene TRBJ2-7; TRBD1 aligns across 10 bases. Unmatched junction bases numbered 2, after V lost 1 base and J lost 2 bases. CDR3 length: 15 residues. In germline, CDR1 is SGHTA, CDR2 FQGTGA. The CDR3 loop is CASSLMGTGAYEQYF. Incomplete CDR3 DNA: TGTGCCAGCAGCTTAATGGGGACAGGGGCCTACGAG.

At least ten counts were recorded for this clone. The CDR3 end is not reached by the read, which stops 3 residues before it; the germline J gene fills it in. The J gene is TRBJ2-4, the V gene TRBV5-1; D may be TRBD2 (6 bases). This CDR3 has 12 residues. V was trimmed by 3 bases and J by 8 bases, leaving 9 bases between them. The germline gives CDR1 SGHRS, CDR2 YFSETQ. CDR3 region: CASSWDFDIQYF. The CDR3 DNA, read in part, is TGCGCCAGCAGCTGGGACTTTGACATT.

This clone was seen repeatedly, ten times or more. The CDR3 end lies 3 residues beyond the end of the read and is filled in from the germline J gene. This chain joins TRBV5-1 and TRBJ1-2, with 10 bases fitting TRBD1. Germline values: CDR1 SGHRS, CDR2 YFSETQ. The CDR3 has 14 residues. CDR3: CASSLTGTGEGYTF. The sequenced part of the CDR3 DNA is TGCGCCAGCAGCTTGACCGGGACAGGGGAGGGC.

This clone was picked up many times. Read coverage stops 3 residues before the CDR3 terminus; the germline J gene supplies the remainder. The V and J genes are TRBV19 and TRBJ2-3, with D perhaps given as TRBD1 or TRBD2 (6 bases each). Trimming shortened V by 5 bases and J by 1 base, and 10 bases separated the two germline ends. The CDR3 covers 14 residues. Germline V gives CDR1 LNHDA, CDR2 SQIVND (reference sequence). The CDR3 loop reads CASSSEGGTDTQYF. The CDR3 bases that were read are TGTGCCAGTAGTTCGGAGGGGGGCACAGATACG.

This clone was recorded a few times. The sequence runs out 3 residues before the end of the CDR3; the remainder is reconstructed from the germline J gene. The chain is built from TRBV18 and TRBJ2-1, with no clear D. Germline CDR1 reads KGHSH; CDR2 reads LQKENI. The CDR3 is made up of 14 amino acids. Trimming took 3 bases from V and 5 from J, leaving 11 bases between them. The CDR3 region is CASSPQPGNNEQFF. The sequenced part of the CDR3 DNA is TGTGCCAGCTCACCCCAGCCAGGCAACAATGAG.

This clone appeared a few times. The read falls 3 residues short of the CDR3 end, and the missing part is taken from the germline J gene. The chain carries TRBV19 and TRBJ2-7; possible D gene TRBD2, 7 bases. This CDR3 comprises 15 residues. The germline V gene encodes CDR1 LNHDA and CDR2 SQIVND (reference sequence). The ends were cut back, 3 bases at V and 5 bases at J, with 17 bases in the middle. The part of the CDR3 DNA that was read is TGTGCCAGTAGTATGGGGGGGGGCAGATTCGACGAG. The encoded protein is CASSMGGGRFDE. The CDR3 in its entirety is CASSMGGGRFDEQYF.

Points on this clone: Sequencing ends 3 residues short of the CDR3 end; the germline J gene provides the rest. V and J are TRBV30 and TRBJ1-2, with D tentatively TRBD1 (5 bases). The CDR3 length is 10 residues. Germline assignment: CDR1 GTSNPN and CDR2 SVGIG (reference sequence). The CDR3 bases that were read are TGTGCCGGCAGGGTGGCGGGC. It translates to CAGRVAG. The whole CDR3 sequence is CAGRVAGYTF.

The sample holds many counts of this clone. The read ends 3 residues early relative to the CDR3; the germline J gene fills the gap. The V call is TRBV3-1 (or the pseudogene TRBV3-2), the J call TRBJ2-3; 10 bases fit TRBD2. The CDR3 sequence is 16 residues long. The V gene's germline CDR1 is LGHDT and CDR2 YNNKEL (reference sequence). V shed 3 bases and J 6 bases; nucleotides not matched to a gene: 9. CDR3 protein: CASSQSGRAGWDTQYF. The CDR3 DNA, read in part, is TGTGCCAGCAGCCAGAGCGGGAGGGCCGGGTGGGATACG.

Worth noting for this clone: The read falls 3 residues short of the CDR3 end, and the missing part is taken from the germline J gene. The chain couples TRBV30 to TRBJ2-7, with 8 bases identical to TRBD2. With V trimmed by 8 bases and J by 1 base, 10 bases remained unmatched. Germline-derived CDR1 and CDR2 are GTSNPN and SVGIG (reference sequence). The CDR3 consists of 14 residues. The CDR3 DNA, read in part, is TGTGCCAGTAAGCGGGAGTATTTGTCCTACGAG. This codes for CASKREYLSYE. The CDR3, in full, reads CASKREYLSYEQYF.

Note on this clone: The read terminates 3 residues ahead of where the CDR3 ends, so the germline J gene completes it. The V gene is TRBV7-8, the J gene TRBJ2-7; no clear D. The CDR3 totals 11 residues. The V end lost 1 base, the J end lost 6 bases, and 4 bases lay between the germline ends. CDR1 is SGHVS, CDR2 FQNEAQ, per germline. The covered CDR3 bases are TGTGCCAGCAGCTTAGAGGTCGAG. Translation: CASSLEVE. The full CDR3 protein reads CASSLEVEQYF.